The clone carrying this T cell receptor beta chain occurred once. The sample belongs to a study of control samples from healthy donors and cancer patients. CDR1 and CDR2 (germline): LGHNA, YSLEER. The CDR3 sequence is 16 residues long. V shed 5 bases and J shed 1 base, with 16 bases lying between them. The protocol was immunoSEQ multiplex PCR, while the TCRdb copy is restricted to in-frame clones and leaves out a portion. Among about 130,000 clones listed, 85% to 95% were seen once. The TCR comes from an elderly man with head and neck cancer. The chain joins TRBV4-3 to TRBJ2-3; tentatively, D is TRBD1 (6 bases). The sequenced sample consisted of PBMCs. The DNA for the CDR3 is TGCGCCAGCAGCGTCCGTAGCCCAGGGGGCACAGATACGCAGTATTTT. Translation gives CASSVRSPGGTDTQYF.